Below, 9 T cell receptor beta chains from the same sample are listed, as sequenced in a study of cytomegalovirus exposure and HLA in healthy donors. PCR primers comprised 60 Vbeta and 13 Jbeta primers. Generated by immunoSEQ multiplex PCR, the TCRdb table keeps only in-frame clones and is missing some. The data contain about 99,000 clones, 70% to 80% of them seen just once; the ten biggest clones take up about 3.5%. Sequenced: PBMCs. These receptor sequences come from a man between 40 and 49 years old in good health and CMV-seronegative.

The chain links TRBV6-5 to TRBJ2-5; possible D gene TRBD2, 5 bases. V was clipped by 6 bases and J by 5 bases, with 10 bases between them. The CDR3 is 12 residues long. CDR1 is MNHEY, CDR2 SVGAGI, per germline. The CDR3 coding sequence is TGTGCCAGCAGACACCCGGGGGAGACCCAGTACTTC. Translated, it gives CASRHPGETQYF.

The chain is built from TRBV7-6 and TRBJ1-3; D unresolved. CDR1 is SGHVS, CDR2 FNYEAQ, per germline. With 1 base removed from V and 7 bases from J, the gap between germline ends came to 5 bases. This CDR3 has 12 amino acids. CDR3 sequence: CASSLDANTIYF. The CDR3 DNA follows: TGTGCCAGCAGCTTAGATGCGAACACCATATATTTT.

This chain uses TRBV5-1 with TRBJ2-7; 15 nucleotides align to TRBD2. The V gene end was trimmed by 7 bases and the J gene end by 1 base; junction bases not matched to a gene: 9. The germline CDR1 and CDR2 sequences are SGHRS and YFSETQ. The CDR3 consists of 17 residues. The DNA of the CDR3 is TGCGCCAGCGGTCGCGGGACTAGCGGGAGGTCTTCCTACGAGCAGTACTTC. It is translated as CASGRGTSGRSSYEQYF.

This clone was detected only a few times. The V and J genes are TRBV6-5 and TRBJ1-2, with TRBD1 matching over 9 bases. CDR1 MNHEY and CDR2 SVGAGI come from the germline V gene. V shed 8 bases, J shed 2 bases, and the junction held 9 bases outside the gene matches. This CDR3 is built from 15 residues. CDR3 residues: CASGQTGGGNYGYTF. In nucleotides, the CDR3 is TGTGCCAGCGGCCAAACAGGGGGCGGAAACTATGGCTACACCTTC.

This clone appeared a few times. The J gene is TRBJ1-4, the V gene TRBV29-1; 9 bases agree with TRBD1. This CDR3 comprises 13 residues. Per germline, CDR1 SQVTM and CDR2 ANQGSEA. V lost 7 bases, J lost 4 bases, and 4 bases stayed unmatched. For the CDR3, the DNA is TGCAGCGCCCTGGACAGGGGTAATGAAAAACTGTTTTTT. It yields the protein CSALDRGNEKLFF.

The CDR3 nucleotides are TGTGCCAGCTCACCAGATTTAGGCACAGATACGCAGTATTTT. The encoded protein is CASSPDLGTDTQYF. The V gene is TRBV18, the J gene TRBJ2-3; no reliable D call. The CDR3 consists of 14 residues. From germline, CDR1 is KGHSH and CDR2 LQKENI. The V end was cut by 2 bases, the J end by 1 base, with 7 bases between.

The genes are TRBV28 and TRBJ1-2, with D perhaps matching TRBD1 (5 bases). CDR3 length: 13 amino acids. Germline CDR1 MDHEN, CDR2 SYDVKM. The ends were cut back, 5 bases at V and 5 bases at J, with 12 bases in the middle. CDR3 residues: CASSPPRGYGYTF. CDR3 bases: TGTGCCAGCAGTCCACCCCGGGGGTATGGCTACACCTTC.

The genes are TRBV11-1 and TRBJ2-7, with 8 positions matching TRBD2. V shed 6 bases and J 4 bases; nucleotides not matched to a gene: 11. The CDR3 contains 15 residues. The germline CDR1 and CDR2 sequences are SGHAT and FQDESV (reference sequence). The CDR3 region has the DNA TGTGCCAGCAGTTTTGTGGCGGGGGGAATTTACGAGCAGTACTTC. The encoded protein is CASSFVAGGIYEQYF. Drawing the rest from reference TRBV11-1 and TRBJ2-7, the complete variable domain is EAEVAQSPRYKITEKSQAVAFWCDPISGHATLYWYRQILGQGPELLVQFQDESVVDDSQLPKDRFSAERLKGVDSTLKIQPAELGDSAMYLCASSFVAGGIYEQYFGPGTRLTVT.

The V and J genes are TRBV30 and TRBJ1-5; D not resolved. The CDR3 covers 13 residues. V was trimmed by 3 bases and J by 2 bases, leaving 8 bases between them. Germline values: CDR1 GTSNPN, CDR2 SVGIG (reference sequence). The CDR3 coding sequence is TGTGCCTGGAGCGGGCGGGGCAATCAGCCCCAGCATTTT. Translation gives CAWSGRGNQPQHF.